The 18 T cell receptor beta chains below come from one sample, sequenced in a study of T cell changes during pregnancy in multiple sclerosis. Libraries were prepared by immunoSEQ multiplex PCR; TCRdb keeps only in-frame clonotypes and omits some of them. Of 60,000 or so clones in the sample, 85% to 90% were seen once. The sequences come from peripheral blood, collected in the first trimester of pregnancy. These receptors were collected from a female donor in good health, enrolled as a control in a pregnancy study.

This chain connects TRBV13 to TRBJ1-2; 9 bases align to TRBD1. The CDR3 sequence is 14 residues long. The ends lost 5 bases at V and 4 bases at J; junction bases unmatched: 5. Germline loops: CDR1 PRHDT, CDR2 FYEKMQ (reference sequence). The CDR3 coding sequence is TGTGCCAGCAGCAAACAGGGGGCGCGCTATGGCTACACCTTC. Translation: CASSKQGARYGYTF.

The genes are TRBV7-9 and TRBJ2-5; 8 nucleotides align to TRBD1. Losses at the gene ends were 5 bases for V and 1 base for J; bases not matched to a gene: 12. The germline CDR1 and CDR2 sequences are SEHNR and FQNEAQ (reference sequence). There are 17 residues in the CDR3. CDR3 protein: CASSPSPGQEGQETQYF. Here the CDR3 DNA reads TGTGCCAGCAGCCCAAGCCCGGGACAGGAGGGCCAAGAGACCCAGTACTTC.

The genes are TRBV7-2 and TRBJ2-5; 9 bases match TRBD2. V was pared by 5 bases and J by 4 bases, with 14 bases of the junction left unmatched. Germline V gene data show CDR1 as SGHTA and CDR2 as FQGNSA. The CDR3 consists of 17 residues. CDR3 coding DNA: TGTGCCAGCAGCCTCAACCAGGCGGGGGGGCTCCCAGAGACCCAGTACTTC. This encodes CASSLNQAGGLPETQYF.

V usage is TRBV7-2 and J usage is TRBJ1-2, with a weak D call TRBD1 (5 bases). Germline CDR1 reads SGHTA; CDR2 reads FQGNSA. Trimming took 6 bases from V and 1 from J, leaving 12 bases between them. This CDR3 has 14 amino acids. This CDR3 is CASRWGGDNYGYTF. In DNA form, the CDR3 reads TGTGCCAGCAGATGGGGGGGGGATAACTATGGCTACACCTTC.

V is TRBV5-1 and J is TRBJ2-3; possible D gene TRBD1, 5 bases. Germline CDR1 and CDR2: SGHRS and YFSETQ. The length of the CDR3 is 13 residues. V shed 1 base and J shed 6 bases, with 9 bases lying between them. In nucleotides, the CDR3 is TGCGCCAGCAGCTTGCAGGGCTCGGATACGCAGTATTTT. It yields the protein CASSLQGSDTQYF.

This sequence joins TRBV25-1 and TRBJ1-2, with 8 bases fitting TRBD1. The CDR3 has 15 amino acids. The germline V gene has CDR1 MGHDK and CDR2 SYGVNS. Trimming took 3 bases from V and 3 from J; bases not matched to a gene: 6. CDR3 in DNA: TGTGCCAGCAGTGACCCTGGGACAGGCGACTATGGCTACACCTTC. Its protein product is CASSDPGTGDYGYTF.

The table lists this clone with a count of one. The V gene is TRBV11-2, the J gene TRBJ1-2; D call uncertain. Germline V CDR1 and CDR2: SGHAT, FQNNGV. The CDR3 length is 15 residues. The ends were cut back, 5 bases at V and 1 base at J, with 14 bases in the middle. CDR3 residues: CASSERRVGNYGYTF. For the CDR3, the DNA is TGTGCCAGCAGCGAGAGACGGGTGGGTAACTATGGCTACACCTTC.

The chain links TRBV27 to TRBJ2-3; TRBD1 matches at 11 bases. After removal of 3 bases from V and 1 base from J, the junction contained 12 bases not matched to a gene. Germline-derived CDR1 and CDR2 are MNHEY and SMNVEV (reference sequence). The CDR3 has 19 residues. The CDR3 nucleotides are TGTGCCAGCAGTTTTTGGGGCGGACAGGGGGCGAGGGGCACAGATACGCAGTATTTT. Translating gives CASSFWGGQGARGTDTQYF.

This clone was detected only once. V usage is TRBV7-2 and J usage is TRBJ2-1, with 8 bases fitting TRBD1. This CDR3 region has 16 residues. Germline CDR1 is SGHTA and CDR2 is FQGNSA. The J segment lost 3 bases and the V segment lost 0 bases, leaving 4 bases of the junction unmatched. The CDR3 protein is CASSLAPGTGYNEQFF. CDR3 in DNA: TGTGCCAGCAGCTTAGCCCCCGGGACAGGCTACAATGAGCAGTTCTTC.

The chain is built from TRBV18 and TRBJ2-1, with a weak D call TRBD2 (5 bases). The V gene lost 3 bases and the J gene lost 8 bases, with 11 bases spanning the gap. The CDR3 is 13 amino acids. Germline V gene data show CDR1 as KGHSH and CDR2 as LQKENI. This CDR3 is CASSPHPDYEQFF. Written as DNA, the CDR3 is TGTGCCAGCTCACCTCATCCGGACTATGAGCAGTTCTTC. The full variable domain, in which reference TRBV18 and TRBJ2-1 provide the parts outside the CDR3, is NAGVMQNPRHLVRRRGQEARLRCSPMKGHSHVYWYRQLPEEGLKFMVYLQKENIIDESGMPKERFSAEFPKEGPSILRIQQVVRGDSAAYFCASSPHPDYEQFFGPGTRLTVL.

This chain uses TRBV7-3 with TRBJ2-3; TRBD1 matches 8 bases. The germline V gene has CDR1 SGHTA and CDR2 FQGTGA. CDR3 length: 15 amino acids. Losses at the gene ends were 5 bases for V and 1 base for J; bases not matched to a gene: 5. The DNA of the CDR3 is TGTGCCAGCAGCCCGGGACAGGCGGGCACAGATACGCAGTATTTT. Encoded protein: CASSPGQAGTDTQYF.

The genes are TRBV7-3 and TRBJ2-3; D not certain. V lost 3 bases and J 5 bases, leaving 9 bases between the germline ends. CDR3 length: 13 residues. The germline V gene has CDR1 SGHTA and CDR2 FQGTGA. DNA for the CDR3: TGTGCCAGCAGCTTGGGCTCTCAAGATACGCAGTATTTT. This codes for CASSLGSQDTQYF.

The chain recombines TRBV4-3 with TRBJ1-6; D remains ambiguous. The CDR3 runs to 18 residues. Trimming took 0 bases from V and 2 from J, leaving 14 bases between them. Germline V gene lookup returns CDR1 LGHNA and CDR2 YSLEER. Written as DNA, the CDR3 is TGCGCCAGCAGCCAAGATCGGCCGGGGAGAACCTATAATTCACCCCTCCACTTT. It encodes CASSQDRPGRTYNSPLHF.

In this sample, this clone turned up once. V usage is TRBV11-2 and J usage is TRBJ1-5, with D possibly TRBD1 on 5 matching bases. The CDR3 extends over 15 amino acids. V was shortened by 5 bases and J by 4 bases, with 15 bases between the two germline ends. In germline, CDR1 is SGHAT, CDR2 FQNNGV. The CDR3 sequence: CASSQAGGRNQPQHF. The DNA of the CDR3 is TGTGCCAGCAGCCAGGCGGGGGGTCGGAATCAGCCCCAGCATTTT.

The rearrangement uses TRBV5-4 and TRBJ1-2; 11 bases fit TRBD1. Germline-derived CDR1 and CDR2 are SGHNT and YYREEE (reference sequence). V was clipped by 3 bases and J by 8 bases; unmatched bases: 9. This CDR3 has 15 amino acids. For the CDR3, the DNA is TGTGCCAGCAGCTCGGGGCGGACAGGGGGCGGCGGCTACACCTTC. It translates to CASSSGRTGGGGYTF.

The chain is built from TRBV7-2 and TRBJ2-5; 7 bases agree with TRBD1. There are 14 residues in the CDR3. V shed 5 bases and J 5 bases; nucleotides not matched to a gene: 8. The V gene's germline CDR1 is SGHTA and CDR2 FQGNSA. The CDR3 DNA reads TGTGCCAGCAGCAACGGCCCCAGGGGGGAGACCCAGTACTTC. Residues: CASSNGPRGETQYF.

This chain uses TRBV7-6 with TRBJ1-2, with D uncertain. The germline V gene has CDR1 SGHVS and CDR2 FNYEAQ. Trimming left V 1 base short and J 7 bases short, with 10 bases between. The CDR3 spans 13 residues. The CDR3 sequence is CASSLGPAGGYTF. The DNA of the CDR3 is TGTGCCAGCAGCTTAGGTCCGGCGGGTGGCTACACCTTC.

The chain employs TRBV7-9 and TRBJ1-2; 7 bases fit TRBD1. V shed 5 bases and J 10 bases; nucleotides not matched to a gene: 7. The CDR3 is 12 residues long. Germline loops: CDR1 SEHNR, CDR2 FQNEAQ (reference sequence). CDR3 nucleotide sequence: TGTGCCAGCAGCCCGGGGACAGACTCCTACACCTTC. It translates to CASSPGTDSYTF.